This T cell receptor beta chain is drawn from a study of blood T cell repertoires in COVID-19. About the study: Italy, Spain and the United States were the sources of the convalescent and acute COVID-19 samples. From T cells, B-cell-depleted T cells, or PBMCs came the material, which was cDNA or gDNA.

Methods used by the authors: How many nucleated cells were present was estimated from reference gene primer amplification. The repertoire was sequenced with immunoSEQ multiplex PCR; TCRdb's copy has only in-frame clones and lacks some. The V and J calls and clone size were taken over from that table, and D and trimming were inferred from the DNA. The sample records around 300,000 clones, around four fifths being singletons. The V end lost 3 bases, the J end lost 1 base, and 6 bases lay between the germline ends. Germline assignment: CDR1 GTSNPN and CDR2 SVGIG (reference sequence). This CDR3 has 12 residues.

The sample taken for sequencing was peripheral blood. The J gene is TRBJ1-1, the V gene TRBV30, with no clear D. The clonotype comes from a woman between 50 and 59 years old with active or convalescent COVID-19. CDR3 residues: CAWRRGNTEAFF. The DNA of the CDR3 is TGTGCCTGGAGAAGAGGGAACACTGAAGCTTTCTTT. The full variable domain, completed using reference TRBV30 and TRBJ1-1, is SQTIHQWPATLVQPVGSPLSLECTVEGTSNPNLYWYRQAAGRGLQLLFYSVGIGQISSEVPQNLSASRPQDRQFILSSKKLLLSDSGFYLCAWRRGNTEAFFGQGTRLTVV.